The 8 T cell receptor beta chains below all came from one sample that was sequenced in a study of identical twins. TCRdb itself ran the 5' RACE reads through MiXCR, one entry per CDR3 protein. The data contain 520,000 or so distinct CDR3 sequences, about 20% of them seen just once; the ten biggest clones take up approximately 0.95%. These data were likewise used in another study, on T cells expressing NK-cell markers.

The sequenced sample consisted of CD4+ T cells sorted from blood. These TCRs come from a woman aged 18 to 35 in good health.

The chain employs TRBV7-2 and TRBJ2-5; D ambiguous. V was pared by 4 bases and J by 4 bases, with 10 bases between. Germline V CDR1 and CDR2: SGHTA, FQGNSA. The CDR3 totals 13 residues. CDR3: CASSYDVGETQYF. The CDR3 DNA follows: TGTGCCAGCAGCTATGACGTGGGAGAGACCCAGTACTTC.

This rearrangement joins TRBV20-1 to TRBJ1-3, with 11 bases lining up with TRBD1. V gave up 6 bases and J gave up 6 bases; unmatched junction bases: 1. Germline values: CDR1 DFQATT, CDR2 SNEGSKA (reference sequence). The CDR3 loop spans 12 amino acids. The CDR3 protein is CSAGQGANTIYF. The CDR3, as DNA: TGCAGTGCAGGACAGGGGGCAAACACCATATATTTT.

This clonotype was seen ten or more times. This chain links TRBV5-6 with TRBJ2-7; 10 nucleotides agree with TRBD1. Germline-derived CDR1 and CDR2 are SGHDT and YYEEEE. The CDR3 runs 14 residues. The junction had 4 bases not matched to a gene; V was cut back by 1 base and J by 6 bases. The DNA for the CDR3 is TGTGCCAGCAGCTTGAGGGACAGGGGCCTCGAGCAGTACTTC. It codes for CASSLRDRGLEQYF.

This clonotype was seen a handful of times. This sequence joins TRBV10-1 and TRBJ2-1; D uncertain. This CDR3 has 17 amino acids. Germline CDR1 is WNHNN and CDR2 is SYGVQD (reference sequence). V shed 0 bases and J shed 0 bases, with 12 bases lying between them. The CDR3 reads CASSESRGRSSYNEQFF. In DNA form, the CDR3 reads TGCGCCAGCAGTGAGTCGAGAGGAAGGAGCTCCTACAATGAGCAGTTCTTC.

This clonotype has just a few counts. This chain links TRBV5-1 with TRBJ2-1; TRBD1 is a possible D gene (5 bases). V dropped 2 bases and J dropped 7 bases, with 16 bases sitting between them. The CDR3 sequence is 15 residues long. Germline lookup yields CDR1 SGHRS and CDR2 YFSETQ. This CDR3 is CASSFRDSSENEQFF. CDR3 nucleotides: TGCGCCAGCAGCTTCAGAGACAGCTCTGAGAATGAGCAGTTCTTC.

The rearrangement joins TRBV20-1 to TRBJ1-1; D is undetermined. The CDR3 consists of 11 residues. V lost 6 bases and J 6 bases, leaving 11 bases between the germline ends. The germline V gene has CDR1 DFQATT and CDR2 SNEGSKA (reference sequence). Here the CDR3 reads CSADPESEAFF. CDR3 DNA: TGCAGTGCCGACCCTGAGTCTGAAGCTTTCTTT.

This rearrangement joins TRBV20-1 to TRBJ1-3; a weak D match, TRBD1 (5 bases). This CDR3 is built from 16 residues. The ends were cut back, 1 base at V and 0 bases at J, with 13 bases in the middle. Germline V gene data show CDR1 as DFQATT and CDR2 as SNEGSKA (reference sequence). The CDR3 DNA sequence: TGCAGTGCTAGAGTATTGGACAAGGCCTCTGGAAACACCATATATTTT. Translation gives CSARVLDKASGNTIYF.

This clonotype has at least ten counts. This chain links TRBV7-2 with TRBJ1-2, with 8 nucleotides matching TRBD1. After removal of 5 bases from V and 4 bases from J, the junction contained 9 bases not matched to a gene. The CDR3 is 15 residues long. The germline gives CDR1 SGHTA, CDR2 FQGNSA. The CDR3 region has the DNA TGTGCCAGCAGCCTAGATTCAGGGGGCGGCTATGGCTACACCTTC. Its translation is CASSLDSGGGYGYTF.